This TCR beta chain was sequenced for a study of CD8 T cells in Susac syndrome. The CDR3 length is 17 residues. The germline gives CDR1 LGHNT, CDR2 FRNRAP. J lost 0 bases, V lost 0 bases, and 2 bases had no gene match. An input of roughly 0.5 to 1 ug of RNA was subjected to reverse transcription using random hexamers. A multiplex approach, immunoSEQ multiplex PCR, amplified TCR beta CDR3 across 54 Vbeta and 13 Jbeta. TCRdb re-called the immunoSEQ multiplex PCR reads through MiXCR, storing one row per CDR3 protein. The sample comprises fewer than 250,000 distinct CDR3 sequences, about 93% of which are singletons, and around 0.14% rests with the top ten. Negative isolation yielded the CD8+ and CD4+ T cells, while FACS enriched the TEMRA cells.

V usage is TRBV12-5 and J usage is TRBJ2-5; TRBD2 matches at 12 bases. Specimen: CD8+ T cells from PBMCs. The receptor was isolated from a human donor with multiple sclerosis. The CDR3 nucleotides read TGTGCTAGTGGTTTGGTAAGGACTAGCGGGGACCAAGAGACCCAGTACTTC. This encodes CASGLVRTSGDQETQYF.